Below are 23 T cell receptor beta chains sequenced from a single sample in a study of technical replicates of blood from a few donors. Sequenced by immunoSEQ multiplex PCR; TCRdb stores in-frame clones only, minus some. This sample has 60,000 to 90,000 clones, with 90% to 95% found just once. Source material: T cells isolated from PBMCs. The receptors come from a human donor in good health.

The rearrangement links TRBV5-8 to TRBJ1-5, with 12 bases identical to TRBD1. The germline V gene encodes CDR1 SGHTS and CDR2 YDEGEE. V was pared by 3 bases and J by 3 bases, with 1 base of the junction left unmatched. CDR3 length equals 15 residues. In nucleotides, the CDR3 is TGTGCCAGCAGCTCGGGACAGGGGGCCAATCAGCCCCAGCATTTT. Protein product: CASSSGQGANQPQHF. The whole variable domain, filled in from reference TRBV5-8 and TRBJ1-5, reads EAGVTQSPTHLIKTRGQQATLRCSPISGHTSVYWYQQALGLGLQFLLWYDEGEERNRGNFPPRFSGRQFPNYSSELNVNALELEDSALYLCASSSGQGANQPQHFGDGTRLSIL.

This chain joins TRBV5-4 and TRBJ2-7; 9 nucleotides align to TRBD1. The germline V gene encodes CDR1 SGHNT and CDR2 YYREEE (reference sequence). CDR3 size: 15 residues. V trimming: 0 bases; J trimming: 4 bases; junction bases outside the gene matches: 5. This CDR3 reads CASSLGGTGLYEQYF. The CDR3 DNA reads TGTGCCAGCAGCTTGGGGGGGACAGGGCTGTACGAGCAGTACTTC.

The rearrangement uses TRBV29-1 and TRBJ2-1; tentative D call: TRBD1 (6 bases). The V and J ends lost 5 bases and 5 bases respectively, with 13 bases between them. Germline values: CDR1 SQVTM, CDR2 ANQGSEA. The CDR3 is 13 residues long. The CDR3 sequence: CSVQRDTDNEQFF. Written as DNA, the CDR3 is TGCAGCGTTCAAAGGGACACAGACAATGAGCAGTTCTTC.

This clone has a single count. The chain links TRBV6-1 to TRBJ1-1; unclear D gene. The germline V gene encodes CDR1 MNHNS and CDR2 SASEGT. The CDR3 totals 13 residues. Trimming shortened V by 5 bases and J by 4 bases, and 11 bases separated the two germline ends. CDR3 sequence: CASSPSIVTEAFF. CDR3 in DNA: TGTGCCAGCAGTCCTTCAATAGTCACTGAAGCTTTCTTT.

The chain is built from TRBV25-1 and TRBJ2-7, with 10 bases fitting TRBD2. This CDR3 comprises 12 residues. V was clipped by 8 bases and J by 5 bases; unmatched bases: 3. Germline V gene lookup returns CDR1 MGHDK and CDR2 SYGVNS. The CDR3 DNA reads TGTGCCAGCCTAGCGGGAGACAACGAGCAGTACTTC. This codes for CASLAGDNEQYF.

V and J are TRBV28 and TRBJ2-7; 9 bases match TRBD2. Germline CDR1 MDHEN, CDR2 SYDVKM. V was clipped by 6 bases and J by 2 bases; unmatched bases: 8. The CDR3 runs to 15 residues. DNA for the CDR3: TGTGCCAGCAGCTTTCGGCGGGAGGGCCCCTACGAGCAGTACTTC. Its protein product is CASSFRREGPYEQYF. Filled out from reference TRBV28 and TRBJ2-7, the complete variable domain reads DVKVTQSSRYLVKRTGEKVFLECVQDMDHENMFWYRQDPGLGLRLIYFSYDVKMKEKGDIPEGYSVSREKKERFSLILESASTNQTSMYLCASSFRREGPYEQYFGPGTRLTVT.

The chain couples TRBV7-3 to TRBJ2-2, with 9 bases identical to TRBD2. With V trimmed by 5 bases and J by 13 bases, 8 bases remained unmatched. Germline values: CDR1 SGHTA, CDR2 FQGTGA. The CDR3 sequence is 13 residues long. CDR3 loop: CASSPDSGSGLFF. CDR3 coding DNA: TGTGCCAGCAGCCCCGATAGCGGGAGTGGGCTGTTTTTT.

The CDR3 DNA follows: TGTGCCAGTAAAAGCGGGACAACTCGAGAAAACGGGGAGCTGTTTTTT. Translating gives CASKSGTTRENGELFF. This chain links TRBV19 with TRBJ2-2; D is possibly TRBD2 (7 bases). This CDR3 has 16 amino acids. Germline CDR1 reads LNHDA; CDR2 reads SQIVND (reference sequence). With 7 bases removed from V and 7 bases from J, the gap between germline ends came to 22 bases.

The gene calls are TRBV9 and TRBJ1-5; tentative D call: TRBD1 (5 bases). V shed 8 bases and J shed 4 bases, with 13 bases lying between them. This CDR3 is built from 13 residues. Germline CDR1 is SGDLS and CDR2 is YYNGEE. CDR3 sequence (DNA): TGTGCCAGTTCCCAGGGATATAATCAGCCCCAGCATTTT. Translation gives CASSQGYNQPQHF.

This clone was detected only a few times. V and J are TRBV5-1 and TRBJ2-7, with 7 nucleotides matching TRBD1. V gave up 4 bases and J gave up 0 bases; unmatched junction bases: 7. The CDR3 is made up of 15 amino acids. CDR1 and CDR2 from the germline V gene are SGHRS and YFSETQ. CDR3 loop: CASSGGQASSYEQYF. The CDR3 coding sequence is TGCGCCAGCAGCGGCGGACAGGCGAGCTCCTACGAGCAGTACTTC. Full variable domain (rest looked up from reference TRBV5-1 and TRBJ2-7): KAGVTQTPRYLIKTRGQQVTLSCSPISGHRSVSWYQQTPGQGLQFLFEYFSETQRNKGNFPGRFSGRQFSNSRSEMNVSTLELGDSALYLCASSGGQASSYEQYFGPGTRLTVT.

CDR3 DNA sequence: TGTGCCAGCTCCCCGGTCAATCAGCCCCAGCATTTT. This sequence encodes CASSPVNQPQHF. The V gene is TRBV18, the J gene TRBJ1-5, with D unresolved. Germline CDR1 is KGHSH and CDR2 is LQKENI. V shed 6 bases and J shed 3 bases, with 6 bases lying between them. This CDR3 has 12 amino acids.

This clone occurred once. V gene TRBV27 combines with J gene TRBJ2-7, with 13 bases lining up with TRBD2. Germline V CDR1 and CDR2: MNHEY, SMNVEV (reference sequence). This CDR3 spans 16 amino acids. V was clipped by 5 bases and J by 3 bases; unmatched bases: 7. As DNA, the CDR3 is TGTGCCAGCAGTCAGGGGACTAGCGGGGTATGCTACGAGCAGTACTTC. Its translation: CASSQGTSGVCYEQYF.

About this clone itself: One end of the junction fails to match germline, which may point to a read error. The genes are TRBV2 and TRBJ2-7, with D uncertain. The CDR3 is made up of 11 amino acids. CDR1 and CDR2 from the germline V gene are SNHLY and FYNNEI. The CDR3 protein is CASSEAQLPHF. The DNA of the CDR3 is TGTGCCAGCAGTGAAGCACAGCTTCCCCACTTC.

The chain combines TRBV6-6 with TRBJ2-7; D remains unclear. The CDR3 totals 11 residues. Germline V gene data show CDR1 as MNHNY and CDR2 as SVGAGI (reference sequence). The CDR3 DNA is TGTCCCCTCTTAGCTTTTTACGAGCAGTACTTC. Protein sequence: CPLLAFYEQYF.

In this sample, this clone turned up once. The CDR3 nucleotides read TGTGCCAGCAGCAAACCACAGGGTTCCTACGAGCAGTACTTC. Its translation is CASSKPQGSYEQYF. The chain employs TRBV11-3 and TRBJ2-7, with a possible D match to TRBD1 (6 bases). Per germline, CDR1 SGHNT and CDR2 YENEEA. The V end was cut by 5 bases, the J end by 1 base, with 12 bases between. CDR3 length: 14 amino acids. The whole variable domain, remainder taken from reference TRBV11-3 and TRBJ2-7, is EAGVVQSPRYKIIEKKQPVAFWCNPISGHNTLYWYLQNLGQGPELLIRYENEEAVDDSQLPKDRFSAERLKGVDSTLKIQPAELGDSAVYLCASSKPQGSYEQYFGPGTRLTVT.

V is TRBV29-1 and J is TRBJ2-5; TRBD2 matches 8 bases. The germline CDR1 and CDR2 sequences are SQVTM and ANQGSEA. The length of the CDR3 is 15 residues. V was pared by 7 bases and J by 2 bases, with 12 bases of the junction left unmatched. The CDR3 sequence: CSAYGRRGGQETQYF. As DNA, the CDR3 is TGCAGCGCCTATGGGCGACGGGGGGGGCAAGAGACCCAGTACTTC.

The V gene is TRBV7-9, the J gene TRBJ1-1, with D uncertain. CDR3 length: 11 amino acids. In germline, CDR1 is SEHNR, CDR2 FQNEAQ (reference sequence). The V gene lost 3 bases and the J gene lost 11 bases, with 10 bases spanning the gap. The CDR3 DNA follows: TGTGCCAGCAGCTTTGGCAGTGTGGCTTTCTTT. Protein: CASSFGSVAFF.

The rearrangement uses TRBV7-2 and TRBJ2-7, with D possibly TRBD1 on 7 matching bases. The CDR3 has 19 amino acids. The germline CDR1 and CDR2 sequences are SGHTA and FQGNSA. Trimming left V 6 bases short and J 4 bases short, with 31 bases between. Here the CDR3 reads CASSQKGAVDAGRLYEQYF. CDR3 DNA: TGTGCCAGCAGTCAAAAGGGGGCAGTCGATGCGGGACGTCTTTACGAGCAGTACTTC.

The CDR3, as DNA: TGCGCCAGCTCGTCCGGACTAGCGGGAGTTAGAGAGACCCAGTACTTC. Amino acid sequence: CASSSGLAGVRETQYF. The chain recombines TRBV4-1 with TRBJ2-5; 13 positions match TRBD2. Germline-derived CDR1 and CDR2 are MGHRA and YSYEKL. This CDR3 is 16 amino acids long. The V gene end was trimmed by 8 bases and the J gene end by 4 bases; junction bases not matched to a gene: 10.

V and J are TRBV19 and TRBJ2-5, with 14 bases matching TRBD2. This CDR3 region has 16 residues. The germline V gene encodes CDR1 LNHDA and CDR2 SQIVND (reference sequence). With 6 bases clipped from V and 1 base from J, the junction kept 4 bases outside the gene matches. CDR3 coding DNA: TGTGCCAGTAGCCCCGGACTAGCGGGGGGCCAAGAGACCCAGTACTTC. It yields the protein CASSPGLAGGQETQYF.

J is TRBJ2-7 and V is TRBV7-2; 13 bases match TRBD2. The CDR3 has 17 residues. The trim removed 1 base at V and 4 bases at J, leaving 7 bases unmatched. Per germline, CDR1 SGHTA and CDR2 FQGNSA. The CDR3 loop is CASSLGTLAGGPYEQYF. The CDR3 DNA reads TGTGCCAGCAGCTTAGGGACACTAGCGGGAGGGCCTTACGAGCAGTACTTC.

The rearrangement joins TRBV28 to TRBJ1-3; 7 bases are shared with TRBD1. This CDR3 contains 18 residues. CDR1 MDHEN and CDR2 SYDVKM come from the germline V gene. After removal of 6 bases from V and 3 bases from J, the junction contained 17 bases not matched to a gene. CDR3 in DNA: TGTGCCAGCAGCCTAAAAGACAGGGTAGGAGTATTTGGAAACACCATATATTTT. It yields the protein CASSLKDRVGVFGNTIYF.

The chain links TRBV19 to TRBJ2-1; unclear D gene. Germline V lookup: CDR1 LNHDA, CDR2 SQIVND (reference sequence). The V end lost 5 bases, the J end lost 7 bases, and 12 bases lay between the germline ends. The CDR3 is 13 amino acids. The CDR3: CASSLAASNEQFF. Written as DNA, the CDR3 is TGTGCCAGTAGTCTGGCTGCCTCGAATGAGCAGTTCTTC.